The 2 T cell receptor beta chains below come from one sample, sequenced in a study of blood T cell repertoires in COVID-19. Produced via immunoSEQ multiplex PCR; TCRdb's table is partial and in-frame only. The data contain some 300,000 clones, around 90% of them singletons. The specimen sequenced was PBMCs or T cells enriched from blood (not recorded which). The receptor set was obtained from a woman between 25 and 40 years old who had recovered from COVID-19.

The rearrangement joins TRBV6-4 to TRBJ2-6; tentative D call: TRBD2 (5 bases). The CDR3 is made up of 17 amino acids. V was clipped by 8 bases and J by 0 bases, with 17 bases between them. Germline V gene sequence: CDR1 MRHNA, CDR2 SNTAGT. In DNA, the CDR3 is TGTGCCAGCGGAGGAGTCCCTGATGGCTCTGGGGCCAACGTCCTGACTTTC. This translates into CASGGVPDGSGANVLTF.

The chain links TRBV7-9 to TRBJ1-3; D unclear. CDR3 length: 14 residues. The V gene's germline CDR1 is SEHNR and CDR2 FQNEAQ (reference sequence). V was clipped by 4 bases and J by 0 bases, with 7 bases between them. The CDR3 loop is CASSSPISGNTIYF. CDR3 DNA sequence: TGTGCCAGCAGCTCCCCAATCTCTGGAAACACCATATATTTT.